This T cell receptor (beta chain) was recovered during a study of T-cell memory formation after mild COVID-19. This clonotype was observed a handful of times. MiXCR, run by TCRdb on the 5' RACE reads, gives a single entry per CDR3 protein. The sample includes about 130,000 distinct CDR3 sequences, over 15% of them seen just once. This CDR3 is built from 13 residues. V was shortened by 5 bases and J by 5 bases, with 12 bases between the two germline ends. CDR1 and CDR2 (germline): SGHTA, FQGNSA. The sequenced material came from PBMCs or a T cell subset sorted from them (not recorded which). The chain links TRBV7-2 to TRBJ2-5; D is possibly TRBD1 (6 bases). The sequence was collected from a man aged 18 to 30 who had mild COVID-19 (a few samples of this study predate the infection). Cell type and time point are not known. CDR3 DNA sequence: TGTGCCAGCAGCCGTATTACAGGGGAGACCCAGTACTTC. It is translated as CASSRITGETQYF. The whole variable domain, filled in from reference TRBV7-2 and TRBJ2-5, reads GAGVSQSPSNKVTEKGKDVELRCDPISGHTALYWYRQSLGQGLEFLIYFQGNSAPDKSGLPSDRFSAERTGGSVSTLTIQRTQQEDSAVYLCASSRITGETQYFGPGTRLLVL.